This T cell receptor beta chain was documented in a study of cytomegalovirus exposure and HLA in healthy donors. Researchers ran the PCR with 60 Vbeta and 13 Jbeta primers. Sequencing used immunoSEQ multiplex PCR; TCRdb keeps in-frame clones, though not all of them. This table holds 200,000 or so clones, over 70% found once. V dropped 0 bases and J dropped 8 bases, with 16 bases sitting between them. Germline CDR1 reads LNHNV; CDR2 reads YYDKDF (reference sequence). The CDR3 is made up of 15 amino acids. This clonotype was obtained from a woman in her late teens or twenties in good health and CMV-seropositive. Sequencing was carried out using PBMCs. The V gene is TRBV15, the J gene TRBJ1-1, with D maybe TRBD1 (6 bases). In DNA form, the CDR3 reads TGTGCCACCAGCAGAGACAGGGGAACGGGGACGGAAGCTTTCTTT. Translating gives CATSRDRGTGTEAFF.